This is a list of T cell receptor beta chains from one sample in a study of sequential checkpoint blockade in melanoma. Assay used: immunoSEQ multiplex PCR; TCRdb lists only in-frame clones, some missing. The data show tens of thousands of clones, with 85% to 90% seen just once and 13% to 15% held by the top ten. Specimen: CD8+ T cells sorted from blood (inferred from file names), collected from a patient given nivolumab and ipilimumab in sequence. The receptor set was obtained from a human donor with melanoma. Both conserved end residues are part of each CDR3. The D gene is left open where the match is weak. A row's size may be missing; if present it is once, few, many or a size class.

D	size	V	J	DNA	CDR3
.	.	TRBV7-9	TRBJ2-1	TGTGCCAGCAGGTCCCTGAATGAGCAGTTCTTC	CASRSLNEQFF
TRBD1	.	TRBV27	TRBJ2-7	TGTGCCAGCAGTTTACGGGCACAGGGGTACGAGCAGTACTTC	CASSLRAQGYEQYF
.	.	TRBV14	TRBJ2-3	TGTGCCAGCAGCCAGGGCAGGCACACAGATACGCAGTATTTT	CASSQGRHTDTQYF
.	.	TRBV7-3	TRBJ2-2	TGTGCCAGCAGCCCACAGATAAGGACCGGGGAGCTGTTTTTT	CASSPQIRTGELFF
TRBD1	.	TRBV19	TRBJ1-5	TGTGCCAGTAGTCCGGGACAGTATAGCAATCAGCCCCAGCATTTT	CASSPGQYSNQPQHF
TRBD1	.	TRBV27	TRBJ1-1	TGTGCCAGCAGCCTAAAGGGGGCATATGAAGCTTTCTTT	CASSLKGAYEAFF
.	.	TRBV7-2	TRBJ2-1	TGTGCCAGCAGCTTAGAGTCGATCGTGGGCGGGGGCGTCAATGAGCAGTTCTTC	CASSLESIVGGGVNEQFF
TRBD2	.	TRBV13	TRBJ2-5	TGTGCCAGCAGCCCACCAGCGGGGAGCTACCAAGAGACCCAGTACTTC	CASSPPAGSYQETQYF
.	.	TRBV5-4	TRBJ1-4	TGTGCCAGCAACAGGGACGGGAAACTGTTTTTT	CASNRDGKLFF
.	.	TRBV7-3	TRBJ2-1	TGTGCCAGCAGCCCCGGCGGGTCCTACAATGAGCAGTTCTTC	CASSPGGSYNEQFF
.	.	TRBV5-6	TRBJ1-1	TGTGCCAGCAGCTTGTTACAGGATATCGAAGCTTTCTTT	CASSLLQDIEAFF
TRBD1	.	TRBV9	TRBJ2-2	TGTGCCAGCAGCCCCATCAACAGGGGGACCGGGGAGCTGTTTTTT	CASSPINRGTGELFF
.	.	TRBV2	TRBJ2-1	TGTGCCAGCGGGGCAAGGGGGCGGGAGCGGGAGTTGAGCTCCTACAATGAGCAGTTCTTC	CASGARGRERELSSYNEQFF
TRBD2	once	TRBV27	TRBJ2-7	TGTGCCAGCAGGGCACTAGCGGGACCGGAGCAGTACTTC	CASRALAGPEQYF
TRBD2	.	TRBV28	TRBJ2-7	TGTGCCAGCAGTACCCCGACTAGCGGGAGTTACGAGCAGTACTTC	CASSTPTSGSYEQYF
.	once	TRBV5-1	TRBJ2-5	TGCGCCAGCAGCTACGGGACTCCAAGATCGGGTCAAGAGACCCAGTACTTC	CASSYGTPRSGQETQYF
.	.	TRBV6-5	TRBJ2-7	TGTGCCAGCAGTTATTCCCAAGTCCGAGCCTACGAGCAGTACTTC	CASSYSQVRAYEQYF
.	.	TRBV1	TRBJ1-4	TGCACCTGCGTGACAGGGGGTTATGAAAAACTGTTTTTT	CTCVTGGYEKLFF
.	.	TRBV27	TRBJ2-7	TGTGCCAGCAGTCCCTATCTCCCTACCTCCTACGAGCAGTACTTC	CASSPYLPTSYEQYF
TRBD1	.	TRBV28	TRBJ2-1	TGTGCCAGCAGCAAACCCGGGACAGGCTCCTACAATGAGCAGTTCTTC	CASSKPGTGSYNEQFF
.	few	TRBV7-9	TRBJ1-4	TGTGCCAGCAGCCCGAGCACGGCAACTAATGAAAAACTGTTTTTT	CASSPSTATNEKLFF
.	.	TRBV19	TRBJ2-3	TGTGCCAGTAGCGCGGGGGACACTGGAGACCTGACAGATACGCAGTATTTT	CASSAGDTGDLTDTQYF
.	.	TRBV4-3	TRBJ1-2	TGCGCCAGCAGCCAAGTATCGAGGGGGTCGTATGGCTACACCTTC	CASSQVSRGSYGYTF